A single sample gave rise to the 15 T cell receptor beta chains below, sequenced in a study of vaccination and CD4 T cells after COVID-19. TCRdb used MiXCR to reprocess the PCR reads, holding one entry per CDR3 protein. Of around 21,000 distinct CDR3 sequences listed, about 62% are singletons. The sequencing here drew on CD4+ T cells from blood, taken after SARS-CoV-2 vaccination. The receptors shown here come from a human donor who had recovered from COVID-19.

The table lists this clonotype with a count of one. The chain is built from TRBV28 and TRBJ2-7, with 9 nucleotides matching TRBD2. The germline gives CDR1 MDHEN, CDR2 SYDVKM. V gave up 5 bases and J gave up 6 bases; unmatched junction bases: 2. CDR3 length equals 12 residues. The CDR3 loop is CASSLTSGEQYF. CDR3 sequence (DNA): TGTGCCAGCAGTCTGACTAGCGGCGAGCAGTACTTC.

This chain links TRBV28 with TRBJ1-3; no firm D call. Looked up from germline, CDR1 is MDHEN and CDR2 is SYDVKM. V lost 9 bases, J lost 2 bases, and 11 bases lay in between. The CDR3 length is 13 residues. CDR3 nucleotides: TGTGCCAGTAATACTGAGGCTGGAAACACCATATATTTT. Translation: CASNTEAGNTIYF.

The V call is TRBV12-3 or TRBV12-4, the J call TRBJ2-7; D is unresolved. CDR3 size: 13 residues. Between the trimmed V and J ends, which lost 7 bases and 1 base, there was a span of 11 bases. CDR3 region: CASTRTESYEQYF. The CDR3, as DNA: TGTGCCAGCACAAGGACCGAGTCCTACGAGCAGTACTTC.

The rearrangement uses TRBV5-6 and TRBJ2-3, with D unresolved. The V end lost 0 bases, the J end lost 7 bases, and 3 bases lay between the germline ends. Germline V lookup: CDR1 SGHDT, CDR2 YYEEEE. The CDR3 covers 11 residues. CDR3 protein: CASSLGYTQYF. The CDR3 DNA reads TGTGCCAGCAGCTTGGGGTATACGCAGTATTTT.

The chain joins TRBV20-1 to TRBJ1-5; 7 bases align to TRBD1. The V gene's germline CDR1 is DFQATT and CDR2 SNEGSKA (reference sequence). This CDR3 region has 13 residues. Unmatched junction bases numbered 4, after V lost 3 bases and J lost 5 bases. CDR3 loop: CSARDRQDQPQHF. The CDR3 DNA reads TGCAGTGCTAGGGACAGGCAAGATCAGCCCCAGCATTTT.

The J gene is TRBJ1-1, the V gene TRBV30; a weak D match, TRBD1 (5 bases). This CDR3 is built from 13 residues. Between the trimmed V and J ends, which lost 0 bases and 10 bases, there was a span of 15 bases. Per the germline V gene, CDR1 is GTSNPN and CDR2 is SVGIG (reference sequence). Written as DNA, the CDR3 is TGTGCCTGGAGTGTATTTAAACGGGGGGGAGCTTTCTTT. This codes for CAWSVFKRGGAFF.

The sample holds a few counts of this clonotype. CDR3 sequence: CASSRERRGSSYNEQFF. CDR3 sequence (DNA): TGTGCCAGCAGCCGAGAGAGGAGGGGTAGCTCCTACAATGAGCAGTTCTTC. V usage is TRBV6-1 and J usage is TRBJ2-1; TRBD2 is a possible D gene (6 bases). Deletions cut 6 bases from V and 0 bases from J, with 18 bases between. The germline V gene encodes CDR1 MNHNS and CDR2 SASEGT. This CDR3 comprises 17 residues.

This chain uses TRBV28 with TRBJ2-1; TRBD2 matches at 14 bases. J was trimmed by 8 bases and V by 5 bases; bases with no gene match: 2. This CDR3 contains 14 residues. Germline CDR1 reads MDHEN; CDR2 reads SYDVKM. CDR3 DNA sequence: TGTGCCAGCAGTGGGACTAGCGGGAGCGATGAGCAGTTCTTC. Residues: CASSGTSGSDEQFF.

This clonotype was observed a handful of times. The chain uses TRBV7-3 and TRBJ1-1, with D possibly matching TRBD1 (5 bases). The CDR3 length is 13 residues. CDR1 SGHTA and CDR2 FQGTGA come from the germline V gene. Between the trimmed V and J ends, which lost 2 bases and 1 base, there was a span of 5 bases. In nucleotides, the CDR3 is TGTGCCAGCAGCTTACAGGGGAACACTGAAGCTTTCTTT. Its protein is CASSLQGNTEAFF.

This clonotype was picked up one time. The chain is built from TRBV20-1 and TRBJ1-1; a weak D match, TRBD1 (5 bases). Germline V lookup: CDR1 DFQATT, CDR2 SNEGSKA (reference sequence). The V gene lost 3 bases and the J gene lost 1 base, with 9 bases spanning the gap. This CDR3 is built from 13 residues. The CDR3 protein is CSASRQQNTEAFF. CDR3 coding DNA: TGCAGTGCTAGCCGACAGCAGAACACTGAAGCTTTCTTT.

This sequence joins TRBV11-1 and TRBJ2-5; 9 bases align to TRBD1. V lost 3 bases and J lost 4; bases outside the gene matches: 3. This CDR3 is 14 amino acids long. Germline loops: CDR1 SGHAT, CDR2 FQDESV (reference sequence). CDR3 in amino acids: CASSFDRGSETQYF. Written as DNA, the CDR3 is TGTGCCAGCAGCTTCGACAGGGGGTCAGAGACCCAGTACTTC.

The chain uses TRBV24-1 and TRBJ2-3; the D gene is possibly TRBD2 (5 bases). This CDR3 comprises 13 residues. Germline V CDR1 and CDR2: KGHDR, SFDVKD. Trimming removed 4 bases from V and 11 bases from J, with 15 bases in between. The CDR3 DNA reads TGTGCCACCAGTGAGACCGGGATCCGAGGGCAGTATTTT. Its protein product is CATSETGIRGQYF.

A note on this clonotype: An end of the junction differs from the germline gene, which may be a read error. J is TRBJ2-7 and V is TRBV2; D might be TRBD1 (5 bases). Per germline, CDR1 SNHLY and CDR2 FYNNEI. CDR3 length: 12 amino acids. The CDR3 here is CASSEGTRQSHF. The CDR3 DNA reads TGTGCCAGCAGTGAAGGTACGAGACAGTCGCACTTC.

A few counts support this clonotype. The genes are TRBV12-3 or TRBV12-4 and TRBJ1-5, with TRBD1 as a possible D gene (5 bases). The V end lost 5 bases, the J end lost 6 bases, and 17 bases lay between the germline ends. There are 15 residues in the CDR3. In DNA, the CDR3 is TGTGCCAGCAGTCTACCTCAGGGATATGGTCAGCCCCAGCATTTT. The encoded protein is CASSLPQGYGQPQHF.

The chain combines TRBV2 with TRBJ2-2; TRBD2 agrees at 8 bases. V lost 5 bases and J lost 6; bases outside the gene matches: 14. The germline CDR1 and CDR2 sequences are SNHLY and FYNNEI. This CDR3 comprises 17 residues. CDR3 protein: CASSKERAGVGAGELFF. In DNA, the CDR3 is TGTGCCAGCAGTAAAGAGCGAGCGGGAGTTGGCGCCGGGGAGCTGTTTTTT.